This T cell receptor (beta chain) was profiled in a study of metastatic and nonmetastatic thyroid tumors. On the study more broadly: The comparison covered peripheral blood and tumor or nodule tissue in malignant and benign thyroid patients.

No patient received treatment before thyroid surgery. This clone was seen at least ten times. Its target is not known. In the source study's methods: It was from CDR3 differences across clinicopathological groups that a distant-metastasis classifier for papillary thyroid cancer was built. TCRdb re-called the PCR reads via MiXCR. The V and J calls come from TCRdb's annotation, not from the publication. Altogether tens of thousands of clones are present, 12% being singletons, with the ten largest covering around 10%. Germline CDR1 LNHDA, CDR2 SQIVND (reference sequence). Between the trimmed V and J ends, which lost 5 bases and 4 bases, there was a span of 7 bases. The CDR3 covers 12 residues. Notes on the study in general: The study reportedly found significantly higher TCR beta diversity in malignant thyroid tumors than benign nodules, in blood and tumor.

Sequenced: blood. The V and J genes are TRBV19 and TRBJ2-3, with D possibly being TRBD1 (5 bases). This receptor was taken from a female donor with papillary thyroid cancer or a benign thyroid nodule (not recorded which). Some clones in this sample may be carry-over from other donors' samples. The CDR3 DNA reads TGTGCCAGTAGTTACAGGTCAGATACGCAGTATTTT. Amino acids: CASSYRSDTQYF.